The 26 T cell receptor beta chains below were found in one sample sequenced in a study of blood T cells in healthy people across ages (dated by TCRdb to between 2014 and 2017). Libraries were prepared through 5' RACE. Sequencing used an Illumina HiSeq 2500. A second about 7 to 12 cycle PCR used a sample-barcoded 5' primer and a J-beta primer mix. The raw public data were reprocessed by TCRdb itself: fastp quality trimming at Q25, MiXCR clonotype calling, in-frame beta chains only. Identical CDR3 proteins give one entry, which carries the most common genes and DNA. The sample has 1.5 million to 2 million distinct CDR3 sequences on record, roughly 27% of them singletons. The ten largest make up approximately 7.7% of the sample. The sample was blood. These receptors were obtained from a woman in her 30s in good health.

The rearrangement joins TRBV10-3 to TRBJ2-3; 11 bases map to TRBD2. The CDR3 is 17 amino acids. Germline-derived CDR1 and CDR2 are ENHRY and SYGVKD. The V and J ends lost 2 bases and 0 bases, in that order; junction bases with no gene match: 4. CDR3 DNA: TGTGCCATCAGTGAGGATCTAGCGGGAGGTAGCACAGATACGCAGTATTTT. Encoded protein: CAISEDLAGGSTDTQYF.

This clonotype was found many times. The chain is built from TRBV7-9 and TRBJ2-7; TRBD2 is a possible D gene (5 bases). The CDR3 loop spans 14 amino acids. Germline CDR1 and CDR2: SEHNR and FQNEAQ (reference sequence). V was cut by 1 base and J by 4 bases, with 11 bases left in between. The CDR3 region has the DNA TGTGCCAGCAGCTTAGACGGGGATTCTTACGAGCAGTACTTC. Encoded protein: CASSLDGDSYEQYF.

This clonotype has just a few counts. V gene TRBV10-2 combines with J gene TRBJ2-3; D remains unclear. CDR1 is WSHSY, CDR2 SAAADI, per germline. The germline V and J ends were trimmed by 7 bases and 2 bases, with 10 bases remaining between them. The CDR3 covers 13 residues. This CDR3 is CASIVGDTDTQYF. In DNA, the CDR3 is TGCGCCAGCATCGTTGGGGACACAGATACGCAGTATTTT.

In its sample, this clonotype was seen a few times. This sequence joins TRBV10-3 and TRBJ2-7; 15 bases match TRBD2. J gave up 4 bases and V 10 bases, and 17 bases lay outside the gene matches. This CDR3 has 18 residues. Germline assignment: CDR1 ENHRY and CDR2 SYGVKD. The CDR3 region is CATEGTSGRPTPTYEQYF. The DNA for the CDR3 is TGTGCCACCGAAGGGACTAGCGGGAGGCCAACCCCTACATACGAGCAGTACTTC.

This clonotype was seen only a few times. This chain joins TRBV5-6 and TRBJ2-6, with D perhaps matching TRBD1 (6 bases). Germline CDR1 and CDR2: SGHDT and YYEEEE. V gave up 5 bases and J gave up 2 bases, with 14 bases separating them. The CDR3 has 16 residues. The CDR3 DNA reads TGTGCCAGCAGGGTACTCAAGGGGGCTGGGGCCAACGTCCTGACTTTC. Its translation: CASRVLKGAGANVLTF.

This clonotype has only a few counts. This rearrangement joins TRBV6-5 to TRBJ2-1; D is uncertain. The CDR3 consists of 14 residues. Trimming took 0 bases from V and 7 from J, leaving 10 bases between them. CDR1 is MNHEY and CDR2 is SVGAGI in the germline V gene. CDR3 DNA sequence: TGTGCCAGCAGTTACTCGAACGCCGGGAATGAGCAGTTCTTC. This translates into CASSYSNAGNEQFF.

V usage is TRBV2 and J usage is TRBJ1-5; no definite D call. Trimming stripped 6 bases from V and 6 bases from J, with 12 bases between. The CDR3 has 13 amino acids. Germline values: CDR1 SNHLY, CDR2 FYNNEI. This chain's CDR3 is CASSALGGQPQHF. CDR3 coding DNA: TGTGCCAGCAGCGCCCTTGGAGGTCAGCCCCAGCATTTT.

This rearrangement joins TRBV12-3 or TRBV12-4 to TRBJ1-4; D is possibly TRBD1 (5 bases). V was shortened by 5 bases and J by 4 bases, with 17 bases between the two germline ends. There are 16 residues in the CDR3. CDR3 loop: CASSPEGQGGNEKLFF. The CDR3 nucleotides read TGTGCCAGCAGTCCGGAGGGGCAGGGTGGTAATGAAAAACTGTTTTTT.

V is TRBV28 and J is TRBJ1-6; D ambiguous. The CDR3 consists of 14 residues. The germline gives CDR1 MDHEN, CDR2 SYDVKM. V was cut by 9 bases and J by 0 bases, with 9 bases left in between. Here the CDR3 reads CASLSSSYNSPLHF. The DNA for the CDR3 is TGTGCCAGTTTATCGAGCTCCTATAATTCACCCCTCCACTTT.

Many counts were recorded for this clonotype. The chain uses TRBV5-1 and TRBJ1-2; the D is unclear. CDR1 is SGHRS, CDR2 YFSETQ, per germline. The CDR3 covers 15 residues. V was cut by 2 bases and J by 0 bases, with 11 bases left in between. CDR3 DNA: TGCGCCAGCAGCTTCGGCCAGACTCCTAACTATGGCTACACCTTC. This encodes CASSFGQTPNYGYTF.

The chain joins TRBV20-1 to TRBJ1-2, with TRBD1 matching over 8 bases. This CDR3 is 13 amino acids long. The V gene end was trimmed by 7 bases and the J gene end by 7 bases; junction bases not matched to a gene: 11. Germline CDR1 and CDR2: DFQATT and SNEGSKA (reference sequence). CDR3 in amino acids: CSGRDRPLGGYTF. The CDR3 bases are TGCAGTGGACGGGACAGGCCCTTGGGTGGCTACACCTTC.

The sample holds many counts of this clonotype. V usage is TRBV12-3 or TRBV12-4 and J usage is TRBJ2-1; no clear D gene. The length of the CDR3 is 12 residues. V gave up 5 bases and J gave up 10 bases, with 12 bases separating them. The CDR3 DNA follows: TGTGCCAGCAGTGCCTCCGTAACCGAGCAGTTCTTC. Encoded protein: CASSASVTEQFF.

A note on this clonotype: Relative to the germline gene, one junction end is altered; a read error may explain this. The V gene is TRBV4-3, the J gene TRBJ2-7; possibly TRBD1 or TRBD2 for D (5 bases each). CDR3 length: 16 amino acids. From germline, CDR1 is LGHNA and CDR2 YSLEER. CDR3 in amino acids: CARSQLISGPYGGQYF. CDR3 DNA: TGCGCCCGCAGCCAACTCATATCAGGGCCGTACGGAGGGCAGTACTTC.

The V and J genes are TRBV11-1 and TRBJ2-7; 9 nucleotides match TRBD1. V dropped 4 bases and J dropped 5; count of bases not matched to a gene: 6. Germline V gene sequence: CDR1 SGHAT, CDR2 FQDESV (reference sequence). The CDR3 is made up of 14 amino acids. CDR3 DNA sequence: TGTGCCAGCAGCTACGGGACAGGGCCCCACGAGCAGTACTTC. It specifies CASSYGTGPHEQYF.

This clonotype showed up many times. The genes are TRBV20-1 and TRBJ2-7; TRBD2 aligns across 8 bases. The CDR3 extends over 13 amino acids. Germline loops: CDR1 DFQATT, CDR2 SNEGSKA (reference sequence). V shed 6 bases and J 1 base; nucleotides not matched to a gene: 5. The CDR3 region has the DNA TGCAGTGCAACCGGGACTAGGTCCTACGAGCAGTACTTC. Translation: CSATGTRSYEQYF.

This clonotype came up a few times. The chain recombines TRBV7-9 with TRBJ2-4; D assignment may be TRBD1 or TRBD2 (5 bases each). The CDR3 is 16 amino acids. V was cut by 5 bases and J by 5 bases, with 19 bases left in between. Per germline, CDR1 SEHNR and CDR2 FQNEAQ (reference sequence). CDR3 region: CASSRGWDEAENIQYF. DNA of the CDR3: TGTGCCAGCAGCCGGGGCTGGGACGAGGCGGAAAACATTCAGTACTTC.

This clonotype has a handful of counts. The CDR3 nucleotides are TGTGCCAGCAGCCAAGCCGAGCAGTACTTC. Translation: CASSQAEQYF. The chain carries TRBV3-1 and TRBJ2-7, with unresolved D. The V and J ends lost 1 base and 6 bases respectively, with 1 base between them. Per germline, CDR1 LGHDT and CDR2 YNNKEL (reference sequence). The CDR3 has 10 amino acids.

The chain couples TRBV10-3 to TRBJ2-6, with 8 bases lining up with TRBD2. Looked up from germline, CDR1 is ENHRY and CDR2 is SYGVKD. The CDR3 totals 18 residues. Trimming removed 0 bases from V and 4 bases from J; junction bases left unmatched: 8. The DNA for the CDR3 is TGTGCCATCAGTGAGTCGACGGGGGGGCCCTTCGGGGCCAACGTCCTGACTTTC. It yields the protein CAISESTGGPFGANVLTF.

V gene TRBV4-2 combines with J gene TRBJ2-7, with D perhaps given as TRBD1 or TRBD2 (5 bases each). The length of the CDR3 is 15 residues. Germline-derived CDR1 and CDR2 are LGHNA and YNFKEQ. V was trimmed by 1 base and J by 1 base, leaving 11 bases between them. This chain's CDR3 is CASSQGDHPSYEQYF. CDR3 coding DNA: TGTGCCAGCAGCCAAGGGGACCATCCGTCCTACGAGCAGTACTTC.

The rearrangement links TRBV6-1 to TRBJ2-7; 7 bases fit TRBD2. This CDR3 contains 15 residues. The germline V gene has CDR1 MNHNS and CDR2 SASEGT. V trimming: 6 bases; J trimming: 3 bases; junction bases outside the gene matches: 11. As DNA, the CDR3 is TGTGCCAGCAGGCATAGACTAGCAGAAGGCTACGAGCAGTACTTC. Amino acid sequence: CASRHRLAEGYEQYF.

This clonotype was picked up many times. The chain employs TRBV27 and TRBJ2-3, with D unresolved. Germline V gene lookup returns CDR1 MNHEY and CDR2 SMNVEV (reference sequence). The CDR3 totals 13 residues. V was shortened by 1 base and J by 2 bases, with 4 bases between the two germline ends. The CDR3 protein is CASSLLITDTQYF. CDR3 DNA: TGTGCCAGCAGTTTATTGATCACAGATACGCAGTATTTT.

V gene TRBV10-1 combines with J gene TRBJ2-5; no firm D call. The CDR3 extends over 11 amino acids. V was pared by 8 bases and J by 5 bases, with 9 bases between. Germline-derived CDR1 and CDR2 are WNHNN and SYGVQD (reference sequence). CDR3 DNA sequence: TGCGCCAGCGCGCGCAACGAGACCCAGTACTTC. It translates to CASARNETQYF.

V usage is TRBV29-1 and J usage is TRBJ2-7, with D possibly being TRBD1 (6 bases). The CDR3 has 16 amino acids. The V end lost 0 bases, the J end lost 0 bases, and 15 bases lay between the germline ends. Germline V lookup: CDR1 SQVTM, CDR2 ANQGSEA. CDR3 DNA: TGCAGCGTTGAAGATGGGGGCAGACGGAGCTCCTACGAGCAGTACTTC. It codes for CSVEDGGRRSSYEQYF.

This clonotype occurred a few times. The chain recombines TRBV28 with TRBJ2-7; D ambiguous. The CDR3 has 15 amino acids. In germline, CDR1 is MDHEN, CDR2 SYDVKM. The germline V and J ends were trimmed by 2 bases and 1 base, with 12 bases remaining between them. The CDR3 DNA reads TGTGCCAGCAGTTTAGGGCGAATACCTTCCTACGAGCAGTACTTC. Its translation is CASSLGRIPSYEQYF.

This clonotype was observed a few times. This sequence joins TRBV12-3 or TRBV12-4 and TRBJ2-5, with 7 bases that match TRBD1. V shed 0 bases and J 11 bases; nucleotides not matched to a gene: 15. CDR3 length: 16 amino acids. In DNA, the CDR3 is TGTGCCAGCAGTTTAGCGCTTCCAGGGGGAGCCGGGAAGCAGTACTTC. It encodes CASSLALPGGAGKQYF.

This sequence joins TRBV5-1 and TRBJ2-4, with D possibly being TRBD2 (5 bases). V lost 0 bases and J 13 bases, leaving 20 bases between the germline ends. The CDR3 is 15 residues long. The germline V gene encodes CDR1 SGHRS and CDR2 YFSETQ. The DNA of the CDR3 is TGCGCCAGCAGCTTGGTAGTCACTAGGGCTACGGAGCAGTACTTC. It is translated as CASSLVVTRATEQYF.